The clone carrying this TCR beta chain was seen only once. Its antigen remains unidentified. This sample is part of a study of T cell responses to AZD1222 COVID-19 vaccine. Notes on the study in general: Spike-spanning, vaccine-associated CD4 TCRs were dominant at 160-218 and 743-854. Just a handful of people given AZD1222 tested seropositive at baseline.

Profiled with immunoSEQ multiplex PCR; TCRdb holds only in-frame clones, not every one. There are about 110,000 clones in the sample; about 91% occur only once, and around 7.5% lies in the top ten. Germline CDR1 reads SGHRS; CDR2 reads YFSETQ. J gave up 7 bases and V 0 bases, and 5 bases lay outside the gene matches. There are 14 residues in the CDR3. The specimen comprised peripheral blood, sampled on day 0 of AZD1222 vaccination. This sequence originates from an adult in good health. The chain employs TRBV5-1 and TRBJ2-7, with TRBD1 identical over 9 bases. The chain's CDR3 is CASSLAGTGWEQYF. The CDR3 coding sequence is TGCGCCAGCAGCTTGGCCGGGACAGGGTGGGAGCAGTACTTC. The whole variable domain, filled in from reference TRBV5-1 and TRBJ2-7, reads KAGVTQTPRYLIKTRGQQVTLSCSPISGHRSVSWYQQTPGQGLQFLFEYFSETQRNKGNFPGRFSGRQFSNSRSEMNVSTLELGDSALYLCASSLAGTGWEQYFGPGTRLTVT.